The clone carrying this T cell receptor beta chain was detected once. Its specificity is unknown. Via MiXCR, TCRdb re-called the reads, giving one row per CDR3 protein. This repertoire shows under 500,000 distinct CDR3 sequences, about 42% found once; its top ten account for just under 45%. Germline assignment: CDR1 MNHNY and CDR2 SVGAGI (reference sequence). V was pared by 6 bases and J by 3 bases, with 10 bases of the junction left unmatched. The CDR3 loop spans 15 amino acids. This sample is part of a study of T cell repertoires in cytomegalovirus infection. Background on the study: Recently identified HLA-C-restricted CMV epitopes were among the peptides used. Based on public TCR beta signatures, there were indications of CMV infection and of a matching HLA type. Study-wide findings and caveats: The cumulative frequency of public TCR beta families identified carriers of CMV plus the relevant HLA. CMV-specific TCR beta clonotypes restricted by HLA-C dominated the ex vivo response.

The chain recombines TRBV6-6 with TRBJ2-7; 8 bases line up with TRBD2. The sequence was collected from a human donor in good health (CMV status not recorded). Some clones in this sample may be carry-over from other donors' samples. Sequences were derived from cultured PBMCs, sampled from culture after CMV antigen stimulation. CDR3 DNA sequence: TGTGCCAGCAGCGAATCACTAGCGGCAAACTACGAGCAGTACTTC. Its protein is CASSESLAANYEQYF.